The 9 T cell receptor beta chains below come from one sample, sequenced in a study of blood T cell repertoires in COVID-19. Libraries were prepared by immunoSEQ multiplex PCR; TCRdb keeps only in-frame clonotypes and omits some of them. Found here are hundreds of thousands of clones, 86% of them singletons; the top ten hold roughly 1.4%. Sample: peripheral blood. These receptors came from a woman aged 25 to 39 with active or convalescent COVID-19.

This rearrangement joins TRBV20-1 to TRBJ1-5; D gene uncertain. CDR3 length: 14 residues. The V end lost 3 bases, the J end lost 2 bases, and 11 bases lay between the germline ends. Germline V gives CDR1 DFQATT, CDR2 SNEGSKA (reference sequence). The CDR3 loop reads CSASRTVGNQPQHF. The CDR3 coding sequence is TGCAGTGCTAGTCGAACAGTGGGCAATCAGCCCCAGCATTTT.

This rearrangement joins TRBV6-1 to TRBJ1-6, with D unclear. Germline CDR1 reads MNHNS; CDR2 reads SASEGT. Trimming stripped 1 base from V and 1 base from J, with 5 bases between. The CDR3 contains 15 residues. The CDR3 reads CASSEGSSYNSPLHF. CDR3 nucleotide sequence: TGTGCCAGCAGTGAAGGGAGTTCCTATAATTCACCCCTCCACTTT.

A single count supports this clone. The chain combines TRBV5-1 with TRBJ2-7, with D perhaps TRBD1 (5 bases). This CDR3 spans 15 amino acids. The V end was cut by 1 base, the J end by 0 bases, with 11 bases between. The germline V gene encodes CDR1 SGHRS and CDR2 YFSETQ. The CDR3 sequence is CASSLTGPYSYEQYF. CDR3 in DNA: TGCGCCAGCAGCTTGACAGGCCCTTACTCCTACGAGCAGTACTTC.

For the CDR3, the DNA is TGCGCCAGCACCCCAGGGAGGGCAGGGAACTATGGCTACACCTTC. The encoded protein is CASTPGRAGNYGYTF. The rearrangement uses TRBV5-1 and TRBJ1-2; D perhaps matches TRBD1 (5 bases). CDR1 is SGHRS, CDR2 YFSETQ, per germline. The ends were cut back, 6 bases at V and 2 bases at J, with 17 bases in the middle. The CDR3 has 15 residues.

Worth noting for this clone: Different DNA sequences within this sample yield the same CDR3. This rearrangement joins TRBV5-1 to TRBJ2-1; 9 positions agree with TRBD1. Looked up from germline, CDR1 is SGHRS and CDR2 is YFSETQ. The CDR3 is 15 amino acids. With 0 bases clipped from V and 3 bases from J, the junction kept 1 base outside the gene matches. The CDR3 DNA sequence: TGCGCCAGCAGCTTGGGGGGACAGGGCTACAATGAGCAGTTCTTC. This codes for CASSLGGQGYNEQFF. Complete variable domain (other parts from reference TRBV5-1 and TRBJ2-1): KAGVTQTPRYLIKTRGQQVTLSCSPISGHRSVSWYQQTPGQGLQFLFEYFSETQRNKGNFPGRFSGRQFSNSRSEMNVSTLELGDSALYLCASSLGGQGYNEQFFGPGTRLTVL.

The rearrangement uses TRBV6-5 and TRBJ1-6; the match to TRBD1 covers 9 bases. Germline V CDR1 and CDR2: MNHEY, SVGAGI. The CDR3 length is 15 residues. Trimming took 6 bases from V and 8 from J; bases not matched to a gene: 8. The CDR3 spells CASSREWTGDSPLHF. The CDR3 DNA reads as TGTGCCAGCAGCCGCGAATGGACAGGGGATTCACCCCTCCACTTT.

The V gene is TRBV11-3, the J gene TRBJ2-3; D is perhaps TRBD2 (5 bases). Trimming cost V 1 base and J 7 bases, with 6 bases left between them. The CDR3 consists of 12 residues. The V gene's germline CDR1 is SGHNT and CDR2 YENEEA. CDR3 bases: TGTGCCAGCAGCTTAGGGGAGTATACGCAGTATTTT. The encoded protein is CASSLGEYTQYF.

V gene TRBV12-5 combines with J gene TRBJ1-5, with D perhaps TRBD1 (6 bases). V was clipped by 1 base and J by 6 bases, with 13 bases between them. Germline values: CDR1 LGHNT, CDR2 FRNRAP. This CDR3 is 15 amino acids long. The CDR3 protein is CASGLAAGAGQPQHF. DNA for the CDR3: TGTGCTAGTGGTTTGGCAGCAGGGGCGGGTCAGCCCCAGCATTTT.

The J gene is TRBJ1-1, the V gene TRBV3-1 (or the pseudogene TRBV3-2), with 10 bases lining up with TRBD1. Germline CDR1 reads LGHDT; CDR2 reads YNNKEL (reference sequence). V was pared by 4 bases and J by 6 bases, with 11 bases of the junction left unmatched. The CDR3 is 16 residues long. CDR3 nucleotide sequence: TGTGCCAGCAGCCTCGGGACAGGGGCACGGGGCGCTGAAGCTTTCTTT. This sequence encodes CASSLGTGARGAEAFF.